The 20 T cell receptor beta chains presented below share a single source sample, sequenced in a study of identical twins (dated by TCRdb to the mid-2010s). The library was prepared using 5' RACE. Sequencing was performed on an Illumina HiSeq 2000. TCRdb's own reprocessing of the public reads used fastp at Q25 and MiXCR and kept productive beta chains. Rows merge per CDR3 protein into single entries with the most common DNA and genes. The sample table contains fewer than 350,000 distinct CDR3 sequences; only one count was recorded for 8% to 9% of them. The ten largest account for less than 2.5% of the sample. These records were also assigned to another study, of yellow fever vaccine responses in identical twins.

The material sequenced was memory (CD45RO+) T cells sorted from blood. Read against the paper, the sample's cell subset or site label means: CD45RO+ enriched T cells. The receptors derive from a woman aged 18 to 35 in good health.

CDR3 in DNA: TGCGCCAGCAGCTTAACAGGGCCCGGGGCCAACGTCCTGACTTTC. Translating it yields CASSLTGPGANVLTF. The chain couples TRBV5-1 to TRBJ2-6, with D perhaps matching TRBD1 (6 bases). Trimming left V 2 bases short and J 4 bases short, with 10 bases between. The CDR3 covers 15 residues. Germline CDR1 and CDR2: SGHRS and YFSETQ.

This clonotype was counted many times. The J gene is TRBJ1-2, the V gene TRBV3-1, with D hard to call. Germline assignment: CDR1 LGHDT and CDR2 YNNKEL (reference sequence). V was clipped by 1 base and J by 10 bases, with 10 bases between them. The length of the CDR3 is 12 residues. DNA for the CDR3: TGTGCCAGCAGCCAAGGATGGACCCACTACACCTTC. This encodes CASSQGWTHYTF.

This clonotype was found a few times. The CDR3, as DNA: TGTGCCAGCAGTTACCCGAGGACAGGGACTAGCAATCAGCCCCAGCATTTT. Translation: CASSYPRTGTSNQPQHF. V usage is TRBV6-7 and J usage is TRBJ1-5, with 8 positions matching TRBD1. TRBV6-7 is flagged as an ORF with uncertain function. This CDR3 is 17 amino acids long. Trimming at V came to 2 bases and at J to 0 bases, leaving 6 bases not matched to a gene.

This clonotype has ten or more counts. Mismatch with germline at one junction end may stem from a read error. This sequence joins TRBV20-1 and TRBJ1-1; TRBD1 is a possible D gene (6 bases). CDR1 DFQATT and CDR2 SNEGSKA come from the germline V gene (reference sequence). The CDR3 length is 13 residues. As DNA, the CDR3 is TGCAGCGCTAAAGGACAGACGAACACTGAAGCTTTCTTT. This translates into CSAKGQTNTEAFF.

Only a few counts were recorded for this clonotype. The chain employs TRBV6-1 and TRBJ2-3; TRBD2 aligns across 9 bases. Germline loops: CDR1 MNHNS, CDR2 SASEGT. The junction had 2 bases not matched to a gene; V was cut back by 6 bases and J by 4 bases. This CDR3 is built from 13 residues. The DNA for the CDR3 is TGTGCCAGCAGGGCGGGAGGGTCAGATACGCAGTATTTT. Translating it yields CASRAGGSDTQYF.

This clonotype has a handful of counts. The chain is built from TRBV3-1 and TRBJ2-6; D is unresolved. V lost 9 bases and J 0 bases, leaving 9 bases between the germline ends. Germline CDR1 is LGHDT and CDR2 is YNNKEL (reference sequence). The length of the CDR3 is 14 residues. This CDR3 is CASIMSSGANVLTF. The CDR3 coding sequence is TGTGCCAGTATAATGAGCTCTGGGGCCAACGTCCTGACTTTC.

In its sample, this clonotype was seen many times. This chain links TRBV5-1 with TRBJ1-6, with D unresolved. CDR3 size: 14 residues. Between the trimmed V and J ends, which lost 3 bases and 4 bases, there was a span of 8 bases. The germline gives CDR1 SGHRS, CDR2 YFSETQ. The CDR3 here is CASSSDDYNSPLHF. The CDR3 region has the DNA TGCGCCAGCAGCTCAGACGATTATAATTCACCCCTCCACTTT.

In this sample, this clonotype turned up many times. The V call is TRBV15, the J call TRBJ2-1, with D tentatively TRBD2 (6 bases). V was pared by 0 bases and J by 2 bases, with 8 bases between. The V gene's germline CDR1 is LNHNV and CDR2 YYDKDF (reference sequence). This CDR3 is built from 15 residues. The CDR3 DNA reads TGTGCCACCAGCAGAGATAGCGGACCCTACAATGAGCAGTTCTTC. Protein: CATSRDSGPYNEQFF. The variable domain in full, with the rest retrieved from reference TRBV15 and TRBJ2-1, is DAMVIQNPRYQVTQFGKPVTLSCSQTLNHNVMYWYQQKSSQAPKLLFHYYDKDFNNEADTPDNFQSRRPNTSFCFLDIRSPGLGDTAMYLCATSRDSGPYNEQFFGPGTRLTVL.

This CDR3 is CASSLDSKPQHF. DNA of the CDR3: TGTGCCAGCAGCTTAGATTCCAAGCCCCAGCATTTT. This sequence joins TRBV7-9 and TRBJ1-5, with D hard to call. CDR3 length: 12 amino acids. Trimming removed 1 base from V and 8 bases from J, with 6 bases in between. Germline CDR1 and CDR2: SEHNR and FQNEAQ (reference sequence). The full variable domain, completed using reference TRBV7-9 and TRBJ1-5, is DTGVSQNPRHKITKRGQNVTFRCDPISEHNRLYWYRQTLGQGPEFLTYFQNEAQLEKSRLLSDRFSAERPKGSFSTLEIQRTEQGDSAMYLCASSLDSKPQHFGDGTRLSIL.

The chain couples TRBV6-1 to TRBJ1-3, with D perhaps TRBD1 (5 bases). CDR1 MNHNS and CDR2 SASEGT come from the germline V gene. V lost 8 bases and J lost 4, with 15 bases in between. The CDR3 length is 14 residues. The CDR3 sequence is CASSGTSVGNTIYF. Here the CDR3 DNA reads TGTGCCAGCTCCGGGACGAGCGTGGGAAACACCATATATTTT.

The rearrangement links TRBV18 to TRBJ2-1; 13 bases are shared with TRBD2. The germline V gene has CDR1 KGHSH and CDR2 LQKENI. The J segment lost 4 bases and the V segment lost 1 base, leaving 10 bases of the junction unmatched. The CDR3 length is 19 residues. CDR3 nucleotide sequence: TGTGCCAGCTCACCACAAAGGACTAGCGGGAGATGGGGGTACAATGAGCAGTTCTTC. Residues: CASSPQRTSGRWGYNEQFF.

This clonotype was recorded many times. The chain employs TRBV29-1 and TRBJ2-4; D is uncertain. Germline values: CDR1 SQVTM, CDR2 ANQGSEA. This CDR3 comprises 13 residues. V was cut by 5 bases and J by 1 base, with 9 bases left in between. CDR3 DNA: TGCAGCGTTAGATTGGCGGCCAAAAACATTCAGTACTTC. This sequence encodes CSVRLAAKNIQYF.

This clonotype has ten or more counts. The gene calls are TRBV5-1 and TRBJ1-3; D may be TRBD1 (6 bases). CDR1 and CDR2 (germline): SGHRS, YFSETQ. V lost 1 base to trimming and J lost 4 bases, with 12 bases between them. CDR3 size: 15 residues. CDR3 protein: CASSLSGVSGNTIYF. Written as DNA, the CDR3 is TGCGCCAGCAGCTTGTCAGGGGTGTCCGGAAACACCATATATTTT. Variable domain in full (rest from reference TRBV5-1 and TRBJ1-3): KAGVTQTPRYLIKTRGQQVTLSCSPISGHRSVSWYQQTPGQGLQFLFEYFSETQRNKGNFPGRFSGRQFSNSRSEMNVSTLELGDSALYLCASSLSGVSGNTIYFGEGSWLTVV.

This clonotype was counted between two and nine times. The rearrangement joins TRBV12-3 or TRBV12-4 to TRBJ1-1; no clear D. V dropped 3 bases and J dropped 5 bases, with 7 bases sitting between them. The CDR3 is 12 residues long. The CDR3 DNA reads TGTGCCAGCAGTTTCAGGCAGACTGAAGCTTTCTTT. It yields the protein CASSFRQTEAFF.

In this sample, this clonotype turned up a few times. The chain links TRBV18 to TRBJ1-5; D not certain. V was clipped by 6 bases and J by 0 bases, with 6 bases between them. Germline CDR1 and CDR2: KGHSH and LQKENI. This CDR3 region has 13 residues. The CDR3 DNA is TGTGCCAGCTCGCTTCATAGCAATCAGCCCCAGCATTTT. The encoded protein is CASSLHSNQPQHF.

The J gene is TRBJ2-1, the V gene TRBV7-3; 12 bases align to TRBD2. The trim removed 4 bases at V and 7 bases at J, leaving 14 bases unmatched. CDR3 length: 18 residues. In germline, CDR1 is SGHTA, CDR2 FQGTGA. The CDR3 DNA is TGTGCCAGCAGCTCACGGACTAGCGGGATCGGGTCAAGGAATGAGCAGTTCTTC. Translating gives CASSSRTSGIGSRNEQFF.

There are a few counts of this clonotype. The V gene is TRBV3-1, the J gene TRBJ2-1; D not resolved. CDR1 is LGHDT and CDR2 is YNNKEL in the germline V gene (reference sequence). CDR3 size: 14 residues. Deletions cut 1 base from V and 3 bases from J, with 7 bases between. DNA of the CDR3: TGTGCCAGCAGCCAAGGGTCTATCTACAATGAGCAGTTCTTC. Its translation is CASSQGSIYNEQFF.

For the CDR3, the DNA is TGTGCCAGCAGTCCGGGACAGGGGGCGGGTGAGCAGTACTTC. Amino acids: CASSPGQGAGEQYF. The rearrangement joins TRBV28 to TRBJ2-7; 12 positions agree with TRBD1. This CDR3 has 14 residues. Trimming took 5 bases from V and 7 from J; bases not matched to a gene: 6. Germline V lookup: CDR1 MDHEN, CDR2 SYDVKM.

The genes are TRBV7-2 and TRBJ2-7; 13 bases match TRBD2. Germline V gene sequence: CDR1 SGHTA, CDR2 FQGNSA. V was clipped by 5 bases and J by 7 bases; unmatched bases: 11. CDR3 length: 16 residues. The CDR3 loop reads CASSPTSGRVMGEQYF. Written as DNA, the CDR3 is TGTGCCAGCAGCCCCACTAGCGGGAGGGTTATGGGGGAGCAGTACTTC. Full variable domain (remainder filled in from reference TRBV7-2 and TRBJ2-7): GAGVSQSPSNKVTEKGKDVELRCDPISGHTALYWYRQSLGQGLEFLIYFQGNSAPDKSGLPSDRFSAERTGGSVSTLTIQRTQQEDSAVYLCASSPTSGRVMGEQYFGPGTRLTVT.

This clonotype appeared a few times. The J gene is TRBJ2-2, the V gene TRBV10-3, with 10 bases aligning to TRBD1. The CDR3 runs 17 residues. Germline V gene lookup returns CDR1 ENHRY and CDR2 SYGVKD. Germline trimming cut 5 bases from V and 1 base from J; bases unmatched to any gene: 7. The CDR3 coding sequence is TGTGCCATCAGTACAGGGACAGGGGCGATGAACACCGGGGAGCTGTTTTTT. Its translation is CAISTGTGAMNTGELFF.